Listed here are 27 T cell receptor beta chains from one sample, sequenced in a study of blood T cells in healthy people across ages. For the second PCR, which ran for roughly 6 to 11 cycles, a sample-barcoded 5' primer and a J-beta primer mix were used. TCRdb reprocessed the 5' RACE reads via MiXCR and lists one record per CDR3 protein. Among about 800,000 distinct CDR3 sequences listed, 58% were seen once. Sequencing input: blood. These receptors came from a man in his thirties or forties in good health.

This chain connects TRBV5-1 to TRBJ1-5; D call uncertain. Germline values: CDR1 SGHRS, CDR2 YFSETQ. This CDR3 comprises 12 residues. V lost 1 base, J lost 4 bases, and 3 bases lay in between. CDR3 sequence: CASSLKNQPQHF. The CDR3 nucleotides read TGCGCCAGCAGCTTGAAGAATCAGCCCCAGCATTTT.

The chain links TRBV27 to TRBJ2-7; the D is unclear. The germline V gene encodes CDR1 MNHEY and CDR2 SMNVEV (reference sequence). With 4 bases removed from V and 0 bases from J, the gap between germline ends came to 4 bases. The CDR3 covers 12 residues. CDR3 amino acids: CASSSLSYEQYF. The CDR3 nucleotides read TGTGCCAGCAGTTCCCTCTCCTACGAGCAGTACTTC.

The chain employs TRBV5-5 and TRBJ2-6; D not certain. Trimming pared 1 base from V and 0 bases from J, leaving 11 bases between. The CDR3 extends over 17 amino acids. Germline assignment: CDR1 SGHKS and CDR2 YYEKEE (reference sequence). CDR3: CASSLSFGRSGANVLTF. CDR3 nucleotides: TGTGCCAGCAGCTTGAGCTTCGGTCGCTCTGGGGCCAACGTCCTGACTTTC.

This clonotype was observed a few times. For the CDR3, the DNA is TGCAGCGTTGTTGGGGGACAGCAGTATGGCTACACCTTC. Translation gives CSVVGGQQYGYTF. This rearrangement joins TRBV29-1 to TRBJ1-2; 7 nucleotides line up with TRBD1. V was pared by 4 bases and J by 5 bases, with 7 bases of the junction left unmatched. The CDR3 runs to 13 residues. Germline V gene sequence: CDR1 SQVTM, CDR2 ANQGSEA.

The chain employs TRBV7-2 and TRBJ2-1, with D possibly TRBD2 on 6 matching bases. Looked up from germline, CDR1 is SGHTA and CDR2 is FQGNSA. This CDR3 has 15 residues. Trimming cost V 2 bases and J 5 bases, with 13 bases left between them. The DNA of the CDR3 is TGTGCCAGCAGCTTACGGCAGGGACTGAACAATGAGCAGTTCTTC. Translated: CASSLRQGLNNEQFF.

A word on this clonotype: At one of its ends the junction is not consistent with the germline gene, which may arise from a read error. The chain employs TRBV29-1 and TRBJ2-1; TRBD2 might be the D (5 bases). Germline lookup yields CDR1 SQVTM and CDR2 ANQGSEA. There are 13 residues in the CDR3. The CDR3 loop is CSVRAGSYNGQFF. CDR3 in DNA: TGCAGCGTGAGGGCGGGCTCCTACAATGGGCAGTTCTTC.

The V and J genes are TRBV6-1 and TRBJ2-7; perhaps TRBD2 as D (5 bases). The CDR3 extends over 14 amino acids. CDR1 MNHNS and CDR2 SASEGT come from the germline V gene. Deletions cut 2 bases from V and 6 bases from J, with 14 bases between. CDR3 loop: CASSENVEGSEQYF. CDR3 DNA: TGTGCCAGCAGTGAAAACGTTGAGGGATCCGAGCAGTACTTC.

The V call is TRBV20-1, the J call TRBJ2-4, with a possible D match to TRBD2 (7 bases). This CDR3 comprises 14 residues. Per germline, CDR1 DFQATT and CDR2 SNEGSKA (reference sequence). V was trimmed by 5 bases and J by 6 bases, leaving 17 bases between them. CDR3 in amino acids: CSADRSGGSNIQYF. In DNA form, the CDR3 reads TGCAGTGCTGATAGGTCGGGGGGCTCAAACATTCAGTACTTC.

The V gene is TRBV30, the J gene TRBJ2-5, with no clear D. The J call may be mistaken, given a closer DNA end match to TRBJ2-7. This CDR3 has 13 residues. CDR1 and CDR2 from the germline V gene are GTSNPN and SVGIG (reference sequence). The DNA of the CDR3 is TGTGCCTGGAGTCTGACTTCAACCTACGAGCAGTACTTC. Translation gives CAWSLTSTYEQYF.

This clonotype was counted only a few times. The chain joins TRBV11-1 to TRBJ2-7; 7 bases map to TRBD1. The germline gives CDR1 SGHAT, CDR2 FQDESV (reference sequence). This CDR3 has 16 residues. The V gene end was trimmed by 4 bases and the J gene end by 5 bases; junction bases not matched to a gene: 14. CDR3 coding DNA: TGTGCCAGCAGCTCCGGACAGGCCCCTCGCGAGCACGAGCAGTACTTC. This gives the protein CASSSGQAPREHEQYF.

A few counts support this clonotype. V is TRBV20-1 and J is TRBJ2-7; 8 positions match TRBD2. CDR1 and CDR2 from the germline V gene are DFQATT and SNEGSKA (reference sequence). The CDR3 has 15 amino acids. V trimming: 1 base; J trimming: 1 base; junction bases outside the gene matches: 6. The DNA of the CDR3 is TGCAGTGCTAGAGTGTCCAGCGGGAGTTCCTACGAGCAGTACTTC. Its protein product is CSARVSSGSSYEQYF.

The table lists this clonotype with a count of one. The junction departs from the called germline gene at one end, perhaps through a read error. This chain's CDR3 is CAGSGAQETQYF. CDR3 coding DNA: TGTGCCGGCAGTGGTGCCCAAGAGACCCAGTACTTC. This chain links TRBV11-3 with TRBJ2-5, with D unclear. Germline assignment: CDR1 SGHNT and CDR2 YENEEA. CDR3 length: 12 residues.

This clonotype was detected a few times. The chain joins TRBV6-6 to TRBJ2-7; D is perhaps TRBD1 (7 bases). The CDR3 loop spans 13 amino acids. Germline values: CDR1 MNHNY, CDR2 SVGAGI (reference sequence). The V and J ends lost 5 bases and 2 bases respectively, with 10 bases between them. CDR3 coding DNA: TGTGCCAGCAGTCGGGGGACAGCCTACGAGCAGTACTTC. Translated, it gives CASSRGTAYEQYF.

The chain carries TRBV6-2 or TRBV6-3 and TRBJ1-5; possible D gene TRBD1, 5 bases. With 10 bases removed from V and 4 bases from J, the gap between germline ends came to 11 bases. The CDR3 totals 12 residues. The V gene's germline CDR1 is MNHEY and CDR2 SVGEGT. The CDR3 sequence is CAIARGNQPQHF. The CDR3 DNA follows: TGTGCCATCGCGAGGGGAAATCAGCCCCAGCATTTT.

This clonotype was found a few times. The chain has TRBV7-2 and TRBJ1-1; a possible D gene is TRBD1 (5 bases). Trimming removed 5 bases from V and 5 bases from J, with 12 bases in between. Per germline, CDR1 SGHTA and CDR2 FQGNSA. This CDR3 is built from 13 residues. The chain's CDR3 is CASSRQGRTEAFF. For the CDR3, the DNA is TGTGCCAGCAGCCGTCAGGGTAGGACTGAAGCTTTCTTT.

This clonotype was detected a few times. The rearrangement joins TRBV27 to TRBJ2-7; D is uncertain. From germline, CDR1 is MNHEY and CDR2 SMNVEV (reference sequence). This CDR3 region has 11 residues. Trimming left V 2 bases short and J 6 bases short, with 5 bases between. The CDR3 region has the DNA TGTGCCAGCAGTTTAGACGGCGAGCAGTACTTC. Protein product: CASSLDGEQYF.

The chain has TRBV30 and TRBJ2-7, with no clear D. Germline V lookup: CDR1 GTSNPN, CDR2 SVGIG (reference sequence). Trimming removed 4 bases from V and 6 bases from J, with 10 bases in between. This CDR3 contains 11 residues. The CDR3 nucleotides read TGTGCCTGGAAGGACGGAATCGAGCAGTACTTC. This codes for CAWKDGIEQYF.

The chain has TRBV6-5 and TRBJ2-5; no firm D call. This CDR3 region has 14 residues. Germline CDR1 is MNHEY and CDR2 is SVGAGI. With 5 bases removed from V and 5 bases from J, the gap between germline ends came to 15 bases. The CDR3: CASSDTGRLETQYF. CDR3 nucleotides: TGTGCCAGCAGTGACACCGGGCGGTTGGAGACCCAGTACTTC.

This clonotype was observed many times. This sequence joins TRBV7-3 and TRBJ2-5, with D perhaps matching TRBD1 (5 bases). Between the trimmed V and J ends, which lost 5 bases and 7 bases, there was a span of 17 bases. CDR1 is SGHTA, CDR2 FQGTGA, per germline. This CDR3 spans 14 amino acids. CDR3 region: CASSPSRTRGTQYF. CDR3 bases: TGTGCCAGCAGCCCAAGTCGGACAAGGGGGACCCAGTACTTC.

This clonotype occurred a few times. The chain carries TRBV6-2 or TRBV6-3 and TRBJ2-7; the D is unclear. Germline values: CDR1 MNHEY, CDR2 SVGEGT. The ends were cut back, 0 bases at V and 10 bases at J, with 10 bases in the middle. This CDR3 is built from 12 residues. CDR3: CASSYSNTIQYF. The CDR3 nucleotides are TGTGCCAGCAGTTACTCGAATACTATTCAGTACTTC.

The chain employs TRBV7-3 and TRBJ2-3; D ambiguous. Between the trimmed V and J ends, which lost 3 bases and 2 bases, there was a span of 12 bases. The CDR3 has 15 amino acids. The germline gives CDR1 SGHTA, CDR2 FQGTGA. CDR3 in DNA: TGTGCCAGCAGCTTGAGTCAGGACCTCACAGATACGCAGTATTTT. It translates to CASSLSQDLTDTQYF.

This chain uses TRBV3-1 with TRBJ2-1; possible D gene TRBD2, 5 bases. Trimming pared 0 bases from V and 1 base from J, leaving 7 bases between. CDR3 size: 15 residues. Germline CDR1 and CDR2: LGHDT and YNNKEL (reference sequence). The CDR3 DNA reads as TGTGCCAGCAGCCAAGAGACGGGATCCTACAATGAGCAGTTCTTC. It is translated as CASSQETGSYNEQFF.

The chain recombines TRBV20-1 with TRBJ2-1; D is unresolved. The length of the CDR3 is 11 residues. Per germline, CDR1 DFQATT and CDR2 SNEGSKA (reference sequence). V was shortened by 5 bases and J by 15 bases, with 17 bases between the two germline ends. The CDR3 spells CSASPVARAFF. Written as DNA, the CDR3 is TGCAGTGCTTCCCCAGTTGCTAGGGCGTTCTTC.

This clonotype was detected a few times. The chain is built from TRBV29-1 and TRBJ2-7, with D possibly being TRBD2 (5 bases). The CDR3 has 14 amino acids. CDR1 and CDR2 from the germline V gene are SQVTM and ANQGSEA. Trimming removed 3 bases at V and 2 bases at J, with 14 bases between. The CDR3 loop is CSVEWAGGPYEQYF. The CDR3 nucleotides are TGCAGCGTTGAGTGGGCAGGAGGTCCCTACGAGCAGTACTTC.

In this sample, this clonotype turned up once. The rearrangement uses TRBV5-1 and TRBJ2-1, with 9 positions matching TRBD2. This CDR3 is 16 amino acids long. Trimming cost V 7 bases and J 8 bases; bases outside gene matches: 16. Germline V gene sequence: CDR1 SGHRS, CDR2 YFSETQ. CDR3 region: CASARTAGTSRDEQFF. DNA for the CDR3: TGCGCCAGCGCTAGGACCGCCGGGACTAGCCGGGATGAGCAGTTCTTC.

This clonotype was detected only once. The chain joins TRBV7-2 to TRBJ1-2; D remains unclear. The CDR3 consists of 13 residues. Trimming shortened V by 5 bases and J by 6 bases, and 13 bases separated the two germline ends. Looked up from germline, CDR1 is SGHTA and CDR2 is FQGNSA. The CDR3 DNA reads as TGTGCCAGCAGCCCAGACGCGAGCGATGGCTACACCTTC. This gives the protein CASSPDASDGYTF.

This sequence joins TRBV7-3 and TRBJ2-5; TRBD1 is a possible D gene (6 bases). The germline V and J ends were trimmed by 0 bases and 2 bases, with 10 bases remaining between them. The CDR3 is 15 residues long. Germline loops: CDR1 SGHTA, CDR2 FQGTGA. DNA of the CDR3: TGTGCCAGCAGCTTAACGGGGGCTCTGCAAGAGACCCAGTACTTC. Translated: CASSLTGALQETQYF.